This T cell receptor beta chain is from a study of blood T cell repertoires in COVID-19. Study background: There were acute and convalescent COVID-19 samples, and they came from the United States, Italy and Spain. T cells, B-cell-depleted T cells, or PBMCs supplied cDNA or gDNA.

As processed by the authors: Reference gene primer amplification in the assay estimated nucleated cell counts. Data came from immunoSEQ multiplex PCR; TCRdb stores just in-frame clones and leaves some out. That table furnishes V, J and clone size, whereas the DNA furnished D and trimming. The sample contains roughly 11,000 clones, roughly 89% of which appear only once. Germline values: CDR1 SGDLS, CDR2 YYNGEE. This CDR3 is 17 amino acids long. After removal of 4 bases from V and 7 bases from J, the junction contained 16 bases not matched to a gene. Sequencing was done on a sample of peripheral blood. The TCR sequence derives from an older woman with active COVID-19. The V and J genes are TRBV9 and TRBJ1-2, with 10 bases identical to TRBD1. The CDR3 region is CASSLRGGGTGDSGYTF. CDR3 DNA sequence: TGTGCCAGCAGCCTTCGAGGAGGGGGGACAGGGGATTCTGGCTACACCTTC.